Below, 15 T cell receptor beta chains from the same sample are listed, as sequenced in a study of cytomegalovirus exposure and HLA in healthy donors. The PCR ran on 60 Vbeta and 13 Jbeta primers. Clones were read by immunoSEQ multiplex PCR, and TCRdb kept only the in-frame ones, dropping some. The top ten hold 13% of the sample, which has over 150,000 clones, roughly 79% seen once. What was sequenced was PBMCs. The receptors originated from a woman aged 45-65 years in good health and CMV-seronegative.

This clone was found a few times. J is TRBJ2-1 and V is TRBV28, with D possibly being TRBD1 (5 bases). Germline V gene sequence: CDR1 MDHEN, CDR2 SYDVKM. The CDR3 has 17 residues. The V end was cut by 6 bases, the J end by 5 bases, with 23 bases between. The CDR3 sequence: CASRPRGVPTGHNEQFF. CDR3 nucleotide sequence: TGTGCCAGCAGACCTAGGGGCGTCCCCACCGGACACAATGAGCAGTTCTTC.

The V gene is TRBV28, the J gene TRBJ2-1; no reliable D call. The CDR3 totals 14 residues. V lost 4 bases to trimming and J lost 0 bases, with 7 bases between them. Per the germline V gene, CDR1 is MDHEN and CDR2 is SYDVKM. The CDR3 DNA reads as TGTGCCAGCAGTTCACCCGGCTCCTACAATGAGCAGTTCTTC. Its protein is CASSSPGSYNEQFF.

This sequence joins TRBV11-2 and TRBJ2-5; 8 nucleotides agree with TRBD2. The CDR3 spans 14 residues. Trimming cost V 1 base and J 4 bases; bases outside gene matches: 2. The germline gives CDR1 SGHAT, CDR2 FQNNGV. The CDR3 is CASSLGLAGETQYF. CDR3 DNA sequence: TGTGCCAGCAGCTTAGGGCTAGCGGGAGAGACCCAGTACTTC.

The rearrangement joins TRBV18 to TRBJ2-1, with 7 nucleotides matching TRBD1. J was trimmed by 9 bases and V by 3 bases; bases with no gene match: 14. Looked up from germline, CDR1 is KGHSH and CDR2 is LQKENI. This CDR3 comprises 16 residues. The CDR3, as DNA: TGTGCCAGCTCACCCTCGACAGGGAGAGGTTACGTTGAGCAGTTCTTC. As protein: CASSPSTGRGYVEQFF.

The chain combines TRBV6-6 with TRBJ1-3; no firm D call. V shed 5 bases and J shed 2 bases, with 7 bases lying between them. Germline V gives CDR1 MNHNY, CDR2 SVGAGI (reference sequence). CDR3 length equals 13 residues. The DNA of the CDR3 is TGTGCCAGCAGTACAGAAACTGGAAACACCATATATTTT. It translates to CASSTETGNTIYF.

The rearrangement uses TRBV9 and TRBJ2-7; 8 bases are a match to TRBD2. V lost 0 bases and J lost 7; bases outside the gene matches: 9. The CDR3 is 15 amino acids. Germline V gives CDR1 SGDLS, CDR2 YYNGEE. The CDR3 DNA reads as TGTGCCAGCAGCGTAGTTTCAGCGGGAGCTAATGAGCAGTACTTC. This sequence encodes CASSVVSAGANEQYF.

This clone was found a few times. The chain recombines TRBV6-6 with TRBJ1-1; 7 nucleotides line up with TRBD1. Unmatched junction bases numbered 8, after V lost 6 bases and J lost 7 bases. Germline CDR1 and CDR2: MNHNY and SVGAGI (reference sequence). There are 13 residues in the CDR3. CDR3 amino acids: CASSMGQLHEAFF. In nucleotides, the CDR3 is TGTGCCAGCAGCATGGGACAGCTCCATGAAGCTTTCTTT.

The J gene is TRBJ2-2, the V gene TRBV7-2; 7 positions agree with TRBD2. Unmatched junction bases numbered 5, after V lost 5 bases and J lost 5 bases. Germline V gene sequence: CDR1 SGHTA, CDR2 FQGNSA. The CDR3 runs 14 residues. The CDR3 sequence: CASSRGLSTGELFF. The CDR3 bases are TGTGCCAGCAGCCGGGGACTATCAACCGGGGAGCTGTTTTTT. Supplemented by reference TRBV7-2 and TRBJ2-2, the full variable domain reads GAGVSQSPSNKVTEKGKDVELRCDPISGHTALYWYRQSLGQGLEFLIYFQGNSAPDKSGLPSDRFSAERTGGSVSTLTIQRTQQEDSAVYLCASSRGLSTGELFFGEGSRLTVL.

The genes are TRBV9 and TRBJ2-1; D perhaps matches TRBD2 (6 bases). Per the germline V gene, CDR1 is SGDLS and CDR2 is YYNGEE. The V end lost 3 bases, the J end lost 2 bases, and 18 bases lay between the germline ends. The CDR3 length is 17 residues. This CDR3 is CASSAPGAGGAYNEQFF. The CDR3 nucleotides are TGTGCCAGCAGCGCACCGGGAGCGGGTGGGGCCTACAATGAGCAGTTCTTC.

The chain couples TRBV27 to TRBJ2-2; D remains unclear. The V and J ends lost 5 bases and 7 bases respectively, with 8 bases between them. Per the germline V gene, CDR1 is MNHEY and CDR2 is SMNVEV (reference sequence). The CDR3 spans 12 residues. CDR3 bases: TGTGCCAGCAGTGGGCCCCTCGGGGAGCTGTTTTTT. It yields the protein CASSGPLGELFF.

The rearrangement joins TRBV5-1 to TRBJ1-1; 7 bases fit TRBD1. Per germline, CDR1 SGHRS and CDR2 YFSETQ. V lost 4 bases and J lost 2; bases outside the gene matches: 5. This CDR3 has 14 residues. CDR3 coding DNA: TGCGCCAGCAGCACCGGGACAGTAAACACTGAAGCTTTCTTT. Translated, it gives CASSTGTVNTEAFF.

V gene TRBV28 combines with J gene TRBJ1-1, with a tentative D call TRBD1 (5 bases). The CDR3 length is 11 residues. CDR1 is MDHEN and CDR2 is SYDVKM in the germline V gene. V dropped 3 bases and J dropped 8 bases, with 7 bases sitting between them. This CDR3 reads CASSLRQEAFF. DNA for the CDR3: TGTGCCAGCAGTTTGAGACAGGAAGCTTTCTTT.

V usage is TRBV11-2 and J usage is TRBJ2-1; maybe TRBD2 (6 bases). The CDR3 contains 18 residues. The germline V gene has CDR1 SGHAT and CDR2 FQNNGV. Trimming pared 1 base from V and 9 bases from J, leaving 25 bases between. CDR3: CASSLAPGTGSLLGEQFF. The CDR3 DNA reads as TGTGCCAGCAGCTTAGCTCCGGGGACTGGATCTTTATTGGGTGAGCAGTTCTTC. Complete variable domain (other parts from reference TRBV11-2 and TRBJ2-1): EAGVAQSPRYKIIEKRQSVAFWCNPISGHATLYWYQQILGQGPKLLIQFQNNGVVDDSQLPKDRFSAERLKGVDSTLKIQPAKLEDSAVYLCASSLAPGTGSLLGEQFFGPGTRLTVL.

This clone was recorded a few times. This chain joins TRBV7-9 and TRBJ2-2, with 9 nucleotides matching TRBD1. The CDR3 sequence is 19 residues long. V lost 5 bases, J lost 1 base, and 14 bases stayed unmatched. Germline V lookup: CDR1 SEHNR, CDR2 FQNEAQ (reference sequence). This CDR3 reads CASSHADYRGRVNTGELFF. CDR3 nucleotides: TGTGCCAGCAGCCACGCGGACTACAGGGGGCGGGTGAACACCGGGGAGCTGTTTTTT.

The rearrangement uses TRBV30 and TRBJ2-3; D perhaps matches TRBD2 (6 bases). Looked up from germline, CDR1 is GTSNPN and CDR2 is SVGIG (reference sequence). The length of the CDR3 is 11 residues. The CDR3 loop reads CVLAGRDTQYF. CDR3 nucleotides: TGTGTACTCGCGGGACGAGATACGCAGTATTTT.